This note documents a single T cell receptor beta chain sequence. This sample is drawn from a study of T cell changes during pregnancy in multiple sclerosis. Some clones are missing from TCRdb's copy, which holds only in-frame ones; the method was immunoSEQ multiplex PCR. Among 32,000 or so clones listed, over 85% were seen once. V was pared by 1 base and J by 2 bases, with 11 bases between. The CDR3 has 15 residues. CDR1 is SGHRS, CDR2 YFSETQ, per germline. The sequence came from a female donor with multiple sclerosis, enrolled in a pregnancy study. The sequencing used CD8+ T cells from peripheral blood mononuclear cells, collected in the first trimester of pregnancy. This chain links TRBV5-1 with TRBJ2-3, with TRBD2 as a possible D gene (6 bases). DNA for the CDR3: TGCGCCAGCAGCTTGATTAGCGGACACACAGATACGCAGTATTTT. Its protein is CASSLISGHTDTQYF.